A selection of T cell receptor beta chains follows, all from one sample in a study of T cell responses to AZD1222 COVID-19 vaccine. Clones were sequenced by immunoSEQ multiplex PCR, and TCRdb holds only the in-frame ones, with some missing. This table has 85,000 or so clones, about nine tenths appearing once. This sample comprised peripheral blood, obtained 28 days after the second AZD1222 dose. The receptors shown here come from an adult who received the AZD1222 COVID-19 vaccine. CDR3s include the opening cysteine and the closing phenylalanine or tryptophan. A D gene is named only where the DNA matches it firmly. Rows give clone size only sometimes, using once, few, many, or a class for an expanded clone.

D,size,V,J,CDR3,DNA
NA,NA,TRBV30,TRBJ2-7,CAWSVLGYEQYF,TGTGCCTGGAGTGTACTGGGGTACGAGCAGTACTTC
TRBD1,NA,TRBV7-2,TRBJ2-4,CASSLGGGQNIQYF,TGTGCCAGCAGCTTAGGAGGGGGCCAAAACATTCAGTACTTC
NA,once,TRBV25-1,TRBJ2-1,CASSDYNEQFF,TGTGCCAGCAGTGACTACAATGAGCAGTTCTTC
NA,NA,TRBV5-1,TRBJ1-3,CASSLDDSSGNTIYF,TGCGCCAGCAGCTTGGACGACAGCTCTGGAAACACCATATATTTT
NA,NA,TRBV6-5,TRBJ1-3,CASSLTGTSGNTIYF,TGTGCCAGCAGTTTAACGGGGACATCTGGAAACACCATATATTTT
NA,NA,TRBV27,TRBJ1-1,CASSPRGITEAFF,TGTGCCAGCAGTCCCAGGGGTATCACTGAAGCTTTCTTT
TRBD1,NA,TRBV5-1,TRBJ2-2,CASSSRAQTGGTNTGELFF,TGCGCCAGCAGCTCCCGGGCACAGACAGGGGGTACGAACACCGGGGAGCTGTTTTTT
NA,NA,TRBV3-1/TRBV3-2,TRBJ2-7,CASSQDRRSVYEQYF,TGTGCCAGCAGCCAAGATCGGCGGTCGGTCTACGAGCAGTACTTC
NA,NA,TRBV18,TRBJ1-1,CASSPPGRVNTEAFF,TGTGCCAGCTCACCCCCGGGGAGGGTGAACACTGAAGCTTTCTTT
NA,NA,TRBV7-8,TRBJ2-7,CASSFLISGEQYF,TGTGCCAGCAGCTTCCTAATTTCGGGGGAGCAGTACTTC
NA,once,TRBV28,TRBJ1-1,CASLPGQIHSMNTEAFF,TGTGCCAGCCTACCGGGACAAATCCACTCAATGAACACTGAAGCTTTCTTT
NA,NA,TRBV5-1,TRBJ1-1,CASSPGRSNTEAFF,TGCGCCAGCAGCCCCGGACGATCGAACACTGAAGCTTTCTTT
NA,once,TRBV19,TRBJ1-4,CASSRMGHNEKLFF,TGTGCCAGTAGCCGAATGGGGCATAATGAAAAACTGTTTTTT
NA,NA,TRBV9,TRBJ1-2,CASRLDRQIYGYTF,TGTGCCAGCAGGCTTGACAGACAGATCTATGGCTACACCTTC
NA,NA,TRBV2,TRBJ2-7,CASTRSAGWRVSYEQYF,TGTGCCAGCACCCGAAGCGCGGGGTGGCGCGTCTCCTACGAGCAGTACTTC
NA,NA,TRBV2,TRBJ1-6,CASSGLDRFNSPLHF,TGTGCCAGCAGCGGATTGGACAGATTTAATTCACCCCTCCACTTT
TRBD2,NA,TRBV11-3,TRBJ2-7,CASSLSGGTYEQYF,TGTGCCAGCAGCTTATCGGGGGGAACCTACGAGCAGTACTTC
TRBD2,NA,TRBV15,TRBJ2-3,CATSRSSGTSGSSDTQYF,TGTGCCACCAGCAGATCCTCCGGGACTAGCGGGAGTTCAGATACGCAGTATTTT
NA,NA,TRBV9,TRBJ1-1,CASSEGGGTEAFF,TGTGCCAGCAGCGAAGGAGGGGGGACTGAAGCTTTCTTT
NA,once,TRBV30,TRBJ2-7,CAWSVGGEQYF,TGTGCCTGGAGTGTAGGGGGGGAGCAGTACTTC
TRBD2,once,TRBV7-6,TRBJ2-3,CASSLTSGGVWDTQYF,TGTGCCAGCAGCCTCACTAGCGGGGGTGTATGGGATACGCAGTATTTT
NA,NA,TRBV5-5,TRBJ2-3,CASSFADTQYF,TGTGCCAGCAGCTTCGCAGATACGCAGTATTTT
NA,NA,TRBV5-1,TRBJ1-4,CASSLANHGAEKLFF,TGCGCCAGCAGCTTGGCCAATCATGGGGCTGAAAAACTGTTTTTT
NA,NA,TRBV30,TRBJ2-3,CAWTGGDTQYF,TGTGCCTGGACCGGGGGAGATACGCAGTATTTT
TRBD1,NA,TRBV2,TRBJ1-5,CASRGRDRADNQPQHF,TGTGCCAGCAGGGGCCGGGACAGAGCAGACAATCAGCCCCAGCATTTT
NA,NA,TRBV5-1,TRBJ2-1,CASSLGTPLEQFF,TGCGCCAGCAGCTTGGGGACACCTCTCGAGCAGTTCTTC